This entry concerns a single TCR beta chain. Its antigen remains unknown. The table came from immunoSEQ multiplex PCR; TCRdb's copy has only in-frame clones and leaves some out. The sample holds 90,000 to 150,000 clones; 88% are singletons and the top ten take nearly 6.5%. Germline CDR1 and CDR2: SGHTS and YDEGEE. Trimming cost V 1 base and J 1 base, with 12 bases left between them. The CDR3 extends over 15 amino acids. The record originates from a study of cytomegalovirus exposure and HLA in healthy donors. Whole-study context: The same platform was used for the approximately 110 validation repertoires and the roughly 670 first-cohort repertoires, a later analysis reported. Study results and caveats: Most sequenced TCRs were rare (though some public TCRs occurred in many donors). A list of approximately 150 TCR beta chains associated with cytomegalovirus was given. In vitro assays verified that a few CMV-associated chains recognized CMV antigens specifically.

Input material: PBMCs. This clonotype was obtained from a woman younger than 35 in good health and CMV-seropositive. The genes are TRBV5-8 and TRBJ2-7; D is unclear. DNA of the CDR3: TGTGCCAGCAGCTTGTCCGGTACGAAATCCTACGAGCAGTACTTC. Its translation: CASSLSGTKSYEQYF.